Below, 14 T cell receptor beta chains from the same sample are listed, as sequenced in a study of T cell clones after liver transplantation. Method: immunoSEQ multiplex PCR; TCRdb's copy keeps in-frame clones and lacks some. This table has fewer than 7,000 clones, roughly 80% appearing once. Material: CD8+ T cells from blood, obtained before liver transplant. The origin of the receptors is a human donor who received a liver transplant.

The chain employs TRBV9 and TRBJ2-3; 7 bases agree with TRBD2. CDR3 size: 18 residues. V lost 0 bases to trimming and J lost 2 bases; unmatched junction nucleotides: 12. Germline lookup yields CDR1 SGDLS and CDR2 YYNGEE. This CDR3 is CASSVGNSGRGFTDTQYF. The CDR3, as DNA: TGTGCCAGCAGCGTAGGTAATAGCGGGCGGGGCTTCACAGATACGCAGTATTTT.

This chain connects TRBV7-9 to TRBJ2-1; TRBD2 matches at 7 bases. The CDR3 runs 15 residues. Looked up from germline, CDR1 is SEHNR and CDR2 is FQNEAQ (reference sequence). With 3 bases clipped from V and 5 bases from J, the junction kept 7 bases outside the gene matches. The CDR3 nucleotides are TGTGCCAGCAGCTTCCTAGCGGTTTCCAACAATGAGCAGTTCTTC. Protein sequence: CASSFLAVSNNEQFF.

This clone occurred once. This rearrangement joins TRBV7-6 to TRBJ1-4; 8 bases match TRBD1. CDR1 is SGHVS and CDR2 is FNYEAQ in the germline V gene. The ends lost 0 bases at V and 7 bases at J; junction bases unmatched: 4. The CDR3 has 15 residues. CDR3 bases: TGTGCCAGCAGCTTAGCGACAGGGGTTGGTGAAAAACTGTTTTTT. The encoded protein is CASSLATGVGEKLFF.

V gene TRBV7-9 combines with J gene TRBJ2-1, with 9 bases identical to TRBD1. Germline CDR1 reads SEHNR; CDR2 reads FQNEAQ (reference sequence). J lost 6 bases, V lost 2 bases, and 5 bases had no gene match. The CDR3 runs 15 residues. The DNA of the CDR3 is TGTGCCAGCAGCTTAACCCTACAGGGGGCCAATGAGCAGTTCTTC. Translated: CASSLTLQGANEQFF.

The J gene is TRBJ2-2, the V gene TRBV18, with 7 bases that match TRBD1. J lost 5 bases, V lost 2 bases, and 5 bases had no gene match. The CDR3 is made up of 15 amino acids. Germline loops: CDR1 KGHSH, CDR2 LQKENI. This CDR3 is CASSPGTARTGELFF. CDR3 DNA sequence: TGTGCCAGCTCACCAGGGACAGCGAGGACCGGGGAGCTGTTTTTT.

The chain carries TRBV7-6 and TRBJ1-1, with 10 bases identical to TRBD1. V dropped 5 bases and J dropped 3; count of bases not matched to a gene: 3. The CDR3 spans 14 residues. The germline gives CDR1 SGHVS, CDR2 FNYEAQ. The CDR3 is CASSLDRGDTEAFF. CDR3 DNA: TGTGCCAGCAGCCTGGACAGGGGGGACACTGAAGCTTTCTTT.

The count of this clone is one. V usage is TRBV5-4 and J usage is TRBJ2-2, with D possibly matching TRBD2 (5 bases). Trimming removed 6 bases at V and 0 bases at J, with 12 bases between. The CDR3 is made up of 15 amino acids. CDR1 SGHNT and CDR2 YYREEE come from the germline V gene (reference sequence). This chain's CDR3 is CASTREGTNTGELFF. DNA for the CDR3: TGTGCCAGCACCCGTGAGGGAACGAACACCGGGGAGCTGTTTTTT.

The V call is TRBV2, the J call TRBJ2-7, with D perhaps assigned TRBD1 or TRBD2 (5 bases each). The CDR3 covers 14 residues. V was pared by 3 bases and J by 5 bases, with 14 bases between. Germline lookup yields CDR1 SNHLY and CDR2 FYNNEI. CDR3 sequence: CASSEGPSTDEQYF. The CDR3 DNA reads TGTGCCAGCAGTGAGGGACCCTCAACCGACGAGCAGTACTTC.

This chain links TRBV7-9 with TRBJ1-3; D not resolved. The germline V and J ends were trimmed by 4 bases and 0 bases, with 7 bases remaining between them. This CDR3 is 14 amino acids long. The V gene's germline CDR1 is SEHNR and CDR2 FQNEAQ (reference sequence). The CDR3 spells CASSSSLSGNTIYF. DNA for the CDR3: TGTGCCAGCAGCTCCAGCCTCTCTGGAAACACCATATATTTT.

The rearrangement uses TRBV7-3 and TRBJ2-3, with TRBD2 matching over 9 bases. The V and J ends lost 0 bases and 2 bases, in that order; junction bases with no gene match: 3. CDR3 length: 16 amino acids. CDR1 SGHTA and CDR2 FQGTGA come from the germline V gene. This chain's CDR3 is CASSLTSGSPTDTQYF. The CDR3 DNA reads as TGTGCCAGCAGCTTAACTAGCGGGAGCCCCACAGATACGCAGTATTTT.

Only a few counts were recorded for this clone. The chain couples TRBV2 to TRBJ2-1, with 8 bases lining up with TRBD2. J gave up 5 bases and V 3 bases, and 12 bases lay outside the gene matches. Germline lookup yields CDR1 SNHLY and CDR2 FYNNEI. The CDR3 is 17 residues long. CDR3 loop: CASSETVAGLRNNEQFF. The CDR3 DNA is TGTGCCAGCAGTGAGACGGTAGCGGGACTAAGGAACAATGAGCAGTTCTTC.

The V and J genes are TRBV7-9 and TRBJ2-7; tentative D call: TRBD1 (6 bases). Trimming left V 5 bases short and J 1 base short, with 12 bases between. The CDR3 consists of 14 residues. Per germline, CDR1 SEHNR and CDR2 FQNEAQ (reference sequence). The CDR3: CASSPTQGSYEQYF. For the CDR3, the DNA is TGTGCCAGCAGCCCCACACAGGGATCCTACGAGCAGTACTTC. Complete variable domain (other parts from reference TRBV7-9 and TRBJ2-7): DTGVSQNPRHKITKRGQNVTFRCDPISEHNRLYWYRQTLGQGPEFLTYFQNEAQLEKSRLLSDRFSAERPKGSFSTLEIQRTEQGDSAMYLCASSPTQGSYEQYFGPGTRLTVT.

The rearrangement links TRBV11-1 to TRBJ2-7; D possibly corresponds to TRBD1 (6 bases). CDR3 size: 12 residues. Germline V lookup: CDR1 SGHAT, CDR2 FQDESV (reference sequence). V gave up 8 bases and J gave up 2 bases, with 10 bases separating them. The CDR3, as DNA: TGTGCCAGCGGGACACCCCCCTACGAGCAGTACTTC. It specifies CASGTPPYEQYF.

This rearrangement joins TRBV5-1 to TRBJ1-3, with D hard to call. Germline assignment: CDR1 SGHRS and CDR2 YFSETQ. The CDR3 runs 15 residues. The V gene lost 4 bases and the J gene lost 4 bases, with 15 bases spanning the gap. CDR3 protein: CASSPTSDTGNTIYF. Written as DNA, the CDR3 is TGCGCCAGCAGCCCGACCTCTGACACCGGAAACACCATATATTTT.